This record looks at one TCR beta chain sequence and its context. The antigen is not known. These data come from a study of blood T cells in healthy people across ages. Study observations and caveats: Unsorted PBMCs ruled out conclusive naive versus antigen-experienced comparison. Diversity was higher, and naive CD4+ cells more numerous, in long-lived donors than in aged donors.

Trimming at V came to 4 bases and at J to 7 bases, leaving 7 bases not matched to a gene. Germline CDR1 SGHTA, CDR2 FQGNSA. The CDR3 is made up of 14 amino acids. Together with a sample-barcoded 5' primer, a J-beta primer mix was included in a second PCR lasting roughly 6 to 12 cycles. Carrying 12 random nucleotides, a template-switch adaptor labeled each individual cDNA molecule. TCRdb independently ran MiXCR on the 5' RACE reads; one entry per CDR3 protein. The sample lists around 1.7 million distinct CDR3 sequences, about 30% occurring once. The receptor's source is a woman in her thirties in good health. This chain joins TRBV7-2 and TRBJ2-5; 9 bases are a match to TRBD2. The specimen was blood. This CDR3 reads CASSSSGTSGTQYF. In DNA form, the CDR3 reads TGTGCCAGCAGCTCTAGCGGGACTTCGGGGACCCAGTACTTC.